The sequence of this T cell receptor beta chain was determined in a study of follicular helper T cells after annual influenza vaccination. Study-wide findings and caveats: Plasmablast frequency change correlated with clonality change in ICOS+CD38+ cTfh.

Time point described: 2014-2015 season, pre-vaccination. Subjects lived in the community and lacked influenza vaccine within the prior 6 months. Between roughly 35 and 110 mL of blood was drawn per time point. Clones were read by immunoSEQ multiplex PCR, and TCRdb kept only the in-frame ones, dropping some. The data hold about 14,000 clones, with almost 85% observed a single time. To note about this clone: Its matching antigen is unknown.

CDR3 length equals 14 residues. Germline loops: CDR1 MDHEN, CDR2 SYDVKM. Trimming stripped 3 bases from V and 8 bases from J, with 16 bases between. The gene calls are TRBV28 and TRBJ1-2, with D perhaps matching TRBD1 (5 bases). The clonotype was recovered from an adult who received the influenza vaccine. Sequenced here: CXCR5- memory CD4+ T cells sorted from blood, sampled on the day of influenza vaccination. As DNA, the CDR3 is TGTGCCAGCAGTTTTTCCCACGGGGCGGAAGGCTACACCTTC. This sequence encodes CASSFSHGAEGYTF.